A selection of T cell receptor beta chains follows, all from one sample in a study of T-cell reconstitution after alpha-beta-depleted transplantation in children. TCRdb fed the PCR reads into MiXCR, producing one record per CDR3 protein. The sample includes some 460,000 distinct CDR3 sequences, roughly 16% of them seen just once. The sequenced sample was PBMCs, mostly from graft donor cells, obtained 360 days after TCRalphabeta/CD19-depleted stem cell transplant. These receptors all stem from a boy under three years old who had a stem cell transplant for Wiskott-Aldrich syndrome, so the T cells may come from the graft donor. Both conserved end residues are part of each CDR3. The D gene is left open where the match is weak. Size is stated for part of the rows, as once, few or many counts, or as a class when the clone is expanded.

clone_size j_call d_call v_call cdr3_nt cdr3_aa
NA TRBJ2-1 TRBD1 TRBV12-3/TRBV12-4 TGTGCCAGCAGTTTGCTGCCAACAGGGGCGGTAAGCAATGAGCAGTTCTTC CASSLLPTGAVSNEQFF
few TRBJ2-7 NA TRBV6-6 TGTGCCAGCAGTAACGGACAGTCAGAGCAGTACTTC CASSNGQSEQYF
few TRBJ2-7 NA TRBV20-1 TGCAGTGCTAGCCCGCGCCTTGGACAGTACTACGAGCAGTACTTC CSASPRLGQYYEQYF
NA TRBJ2-4 TRBD2 TRBV9 TGTGCCAGCAGCCAACTAGCGTGGAGCACCAAAAACATTCAGTACTTC CASSQLAWSTKNIQYF
NA TRBJ2-5 NA TRBV28 TGTGCCAGCAGTTCTCCTACGATTCAAGAGACCCAGTACTTC CASSSPTIQETQYF
few TRBJ1-3 NA TRBV6-5 TGTGCCAGCAGTTACAGGGGTCGTGGAAACACCATATATTTT CASSYRGRGNTIYF
NA TRBJ2-2 TRBD2 TRBV2 TGTGCCAGCAGTGCAAGCGGGGCCGGGGAGCTGTTTTTT CASSASGAGELFF
many TRBJ1-5 NA TRBV6-5 TGTGCCAGCAGCCAGCGTGGGAGCAATCAGCCCCAGCATTTT CASSQRGSNQPQHF
few TRBJ2-3 NA TRBV10-3 TGTGCCATCAGTGACCAGGGAAAGAGCACAGATACGCAGTATTTT CAISDQGKSTDTQYF
NA TRBJ2-7 NA TRBV5-1 TGCGCCAGCAGCTTGGCCCCTCCAGGGGGGGCCTACGAGCAGTACTTC CASSLAPPGGAYEQYF
few TRBJ2-7 TRBD2 TRBV20-1 TGCAGTGCTAGACCCGGGACTAGCGGGATCTACGAGCAGTACTTC CSARPGTSGIYEQYF
once TRBJ1-2 NA TRBV4-3 TGCGCCAGCAGCCAAGATTGGGGAGCTGACTATGGCTACACCTTC CASSQDWGADYGYTF